The TCR beta chain under discussion was sequenced for a study of blood T cell repertoires in COVID-19. The wider study: Sources were T cells, B-cell-depleted T cells, or PBMCs; the material itself was cDNA or gDNA.

Profiled with immunoSEQ multiplex PCR; TCRdb holds only in-frame clones, not every one. The sample has just over 90,000 clones, approximately 87% seen once. This CDR3 region has 18 residues. Germline lookup yields CDR1 SNHLY and CDR2 FYNNEI. The V and J ends lost 0 bases and 6 bases, in that order; junction bases with no gene match: 8. This sequence joins TRBV2 and TRBJ2-2; 12 bases match TRBD2. This clonotype was sampled from a human donor with active COVID-19. The donor label of this sample is uncertain. Sequenced input: peripheral blood. The CDR3 DNA is TGTGCCAGCAGTGAAGCGCATCTAGCGGGGGGGCCAGCCGGGGAGCTGTTTTTT. Its protein is CASSEAHLAGGPAGELFF.